These T cell receptor beta chains were read from a single sample in a study of blood T cell repertoires in COVID-19. The protocol was immunoSEQ multiplex PCR, while the TCRdb copy is restricted to in-frame clones and leaves out a portion. The repertoire holds approximately 300,000 clones, 86% seen once, with about 10% in the top ten. The specimen was PBMCs or T cells enriched from blood (not recorded which). Source of these receptors: a woman under 30 who had recovered from COVID-19. Both conserved end residues are part of each CDR3. The D gene is left open where the match is weak. Clone size appears in some rows only: once, few, many, or a class for an expanded clone.

cdr3_nt | cdr3_aa | clone_size | j_call | v_call | d_call
TGTGCCAGCAGCGAGCGGGGCCGGGGAGAGACCCAGTACTTC | CASSERGRGETQYF | NA | TRBJ2-5 | TRBV6-5 | TRBD2
TGTGCCAGCAGCGTAGGGATAGGACAGGGTAAAGAAAAACTGTTTTTT | CASSVGIGQGKEKLFF | NA | TRBJ1-4 | TRBV9 | TRBD1
TGCAGCGTGGGTGACAGGGCCTCTAATTCACCCCTCCACTTT | CSVGDRASNSPLHF | NA | TRBJ1-6 | TRBV29-1 | TRBD1
TGTGCCAGCAGTTACTCGTTAACCGAACTCGGCTACACCTTC | CASSYSLTELGYTF | NA | TRBJ1-2 | TRBV6-6 | NA
TGCGCCAGCAGCGAGCCGGGATCCACTGAAGCTTTCTTT | CASSEPGSTEAFF | few | TRBJ1-1 | TRBV4-1 | NA
TGTGCCAGTAGTAACGCCCTGAACCGCGGGGACGAGCAGTACTTC | CASSNALNRGDEQYF | NA | TRBJ2-7 | TRBV19 | NA
TGTGCCAGCAGCCAAGAAGGGGTCACTGAAGCTTTCTTT | CASSQEGVTEAFF | NA | TRBJ1-1 | TRBV3-1/TRBV3-2 | NA
TGTGCCAGCTCCCCGACAGGGGATGGCTACAATGAGCAGTTCTTC | CASSPTGDGYNEQFF | NA | TRBJ2-1 | TRBV18 | TRBD1
TGTGCCAGTAAACCAGGGACGGCGGGGCCCTACACCTTC | CASKPGTAGPYTF | NA | TRBJ1-2 | TRBV19 | NA
TGTGCCAGCAGTTGGCTTTCGGCTAGCGGATACAATGAGCAGTTCTTC | CASSWLSASGYNEQFF | NA | TRBJ2-1 | TRBV6-6 | TRBD2
TGTGCCAGCAGCCCATCTGGACAGGGACCTTATAGCAATCAGCCCCAGCATTTT | CASSPSGQGPYSNQPQHF | NA | TRBJ1-5 | TRBV3-1/TRBV3-2 | TRBD1
TGTGCCAGTAGTAAAATCCGGGACAGGGTTGACAATGAGCAGTTCTTC | CASSKIRDRVDNEQFF | NA | TRBJ2-1 | TRBV19 | TRBD1
TGTGCCAGTCGGGGGACAGGGTTCAATTCACCCCTCCACTTT | CASRGTGFNSPLHF | NA | TRBJ1-6 | TRBV28 | TRBD1
TGTGCCAGCTCACGGGACAGGGGCTCTGGGGCCAACGTCCTGACTTTC | CASSRDRGSGANVLTF | NA | TRBJ2-6 | TRBV18 | TRBD1
TGCGCCAGCAGCTTGGTGGCTAGCGGGAGCGCCACAGATACGCAGTATTTT | CASSLVASGSATDTQYF | NA | TRBJ2-3 | TRBV5-1 | TRBD2
TGTGCCAGCAGCTCTACTCGGGATGAGCAGTTCTTC | CASSSTRDEQFF | NA | TRBJ2-1 | TRBV28 | NA
TGTGCCATCTCGGGGACAGACCTTAGCACAGATACGCAGTATTTT | CAISGTDLSTDTQYF | NA | TRBJ2-3 | TRBV10-3 | TRBD1
TGTGCCAGCAGCCTAGGGACAGGCTTGGTGAATCAGCCCCAGCATTTT | CASSLGTGLVNQPQHF | NA | TRBJ1-5 | TRBV3-1/TRBV3-2 | TRBD1
TGTGCCAGCAGCCAAGATGGAGGAGGAGGGCTCACTGAAGCTTTCTTT | CASSQDGGGGLTEAFF | NA | TRBJ1-1 | TRBV4-2 | NA
TGTGCCATCAGTGACAGGGGGCCAGTAAATCAGCCCCAGCATTTT | CAISDRGPVNQPQHF | NA | TRBJ1-5 | TRBV10-3 | TRBD1
TGTGCCAGCAGCCGGGACAGTTTTTACTATGGCTACACCTTC | CASSRDSFYYGYTF | NA | TRBJ1-2 | TRBV9 | TRBD1
TGCGCCAGCAGGGGGACAGGGGCCACTGAAGCTTTCTTT | CASRGTGATEAFF | NA | TRBJ1-1 | TRBV10-2 | TRBD1
TGCGCCAGCAGCCAAGATCTGGGGCTAGCGGGAGTAGTAGGCCAAGAGACCCAGTACTTC | CASSQDLGLAGVVGQETQYF | NA | TRBJ2-5 | TRBV4-1 | TRBD2
TGTGCCAGCAGTTTCGGGACAGAGAACTATGGCTACACCTTC | CASSFGTENYGYTF | NA | TRBJ1-2 | TRBV27 | TRBD1
TGCGCCAGCAGTGAGTCGGCGGAATACACTGAAGCTTTCTTT | CASSESAEYTEAFF | NA | TRBJ1-1 | TRBV10-2 | NA
TGCGCCAGCAGCCGCGACTCTGGAAACACCATATATTTT | CASSRDSGNTIYF | NA | TRBJ1-3 | TRBV5-1 | NA
TGCGCCAGCAGCCAAGAGAGGAGACTTTACACTGAAGCTTTCTTT | CASSQERRLYTEAFF | NA | TRBJ1-1 | TRBV4-1 | NA